This TCR beta chain was captured in a study of CD8+CD57+ T cells in acquired aplastic anemia (dated by TCRdb to 2017 to 2018). Describing the broader study: On average, sorted CD4+ and CD8+ cells yielded about 3 ug of extracted DNA, with a range of roughly 0.19 to 27.4 ug. Mean read counts for healthy donor samples were some 10 million for CD4+ cells and 11.0 million for CD8+ cells.

Genomic DNA was used as template for profiling of TCR beta VDJ combinations and CDR3 sequences. An Illumina HiSeq 2000 was used for TCR repertoire sequencing. In the authors' own workflow: Repertoire assessment relied on Simpson's diversity index, CDR3 size and DJ length profiles, and TRBV/TRBJ rearrangement plots. Whichever DNA sequence was most abundant in the deep sequencing data was defined as the immunodominant clone. CDR3 amino acid sequences were screened for sharing across subjects and compared with published repertoires and the VDJdb database. The public reads were reprocessed in TCRdb via fastp at Q25 and MiXCR, keeping in-frame beta chains. A single entry per CDR3 protein holds the most common genes and DNA from its merged rows. For this entry, the V and J calls and clone size follow TCRdb and not the study's own pipeline. The sample records roughly 150,000 distinct CDR3 sequences, approximately 40% of which are singletons. The ten top clones hold 1.1% of the sample.

Concerning this clonotype itself: Its antigen is not yet known. An end of the junction does not agree with germline; a read error may underlie this.

From the cysteine through the phenylalanine, the CDR3 covers 14 amino acids. Only the CDR3 part of the read is kept: 42 bases, read in frame from the first base. CDR1 and CDR2, per the germline V gene (reference sequence), are DFQATT and SNEGSKA. What the research found in general, with its limitations: Some 30 CD8+ CDR3 sequences were shared between patients and controls but appeared highly expressed in patients and within their immunodominant clones. No significant difference in CD8+ Simpson's diversity was found between patients and healthy controls (P=0.060).

In this study, sorted CD4+ and CD8+ T cells from the blood of healthy subjects and of severe aplastic anemia patients had their TCR repertoires deep-sequenced. Ficoll-Paque density gradient centrifugation was used to isolate peripheral blood mononuclear cells. Before DNA extraction, CD4+ and CD8+ T cells were sorted by FACS or by magnetic beads. Sequencing was done on a sample of sorted CD4+, CD8+, or CD8+CD57+ T cells (not recorded which) from PBMCs. This clonotype originated in a human donor in good health. Rearrangement joined TRBV20-1 to TRBJ2-1; the D region is possibly TRBD1 or TRBD2, each matching across 5 bases. The bases are TGCAGTGCTAGCGATGGGGGACCATACACTGAGCAGTTTTTC. Its product reads: CSASDGGPYTEQFF.